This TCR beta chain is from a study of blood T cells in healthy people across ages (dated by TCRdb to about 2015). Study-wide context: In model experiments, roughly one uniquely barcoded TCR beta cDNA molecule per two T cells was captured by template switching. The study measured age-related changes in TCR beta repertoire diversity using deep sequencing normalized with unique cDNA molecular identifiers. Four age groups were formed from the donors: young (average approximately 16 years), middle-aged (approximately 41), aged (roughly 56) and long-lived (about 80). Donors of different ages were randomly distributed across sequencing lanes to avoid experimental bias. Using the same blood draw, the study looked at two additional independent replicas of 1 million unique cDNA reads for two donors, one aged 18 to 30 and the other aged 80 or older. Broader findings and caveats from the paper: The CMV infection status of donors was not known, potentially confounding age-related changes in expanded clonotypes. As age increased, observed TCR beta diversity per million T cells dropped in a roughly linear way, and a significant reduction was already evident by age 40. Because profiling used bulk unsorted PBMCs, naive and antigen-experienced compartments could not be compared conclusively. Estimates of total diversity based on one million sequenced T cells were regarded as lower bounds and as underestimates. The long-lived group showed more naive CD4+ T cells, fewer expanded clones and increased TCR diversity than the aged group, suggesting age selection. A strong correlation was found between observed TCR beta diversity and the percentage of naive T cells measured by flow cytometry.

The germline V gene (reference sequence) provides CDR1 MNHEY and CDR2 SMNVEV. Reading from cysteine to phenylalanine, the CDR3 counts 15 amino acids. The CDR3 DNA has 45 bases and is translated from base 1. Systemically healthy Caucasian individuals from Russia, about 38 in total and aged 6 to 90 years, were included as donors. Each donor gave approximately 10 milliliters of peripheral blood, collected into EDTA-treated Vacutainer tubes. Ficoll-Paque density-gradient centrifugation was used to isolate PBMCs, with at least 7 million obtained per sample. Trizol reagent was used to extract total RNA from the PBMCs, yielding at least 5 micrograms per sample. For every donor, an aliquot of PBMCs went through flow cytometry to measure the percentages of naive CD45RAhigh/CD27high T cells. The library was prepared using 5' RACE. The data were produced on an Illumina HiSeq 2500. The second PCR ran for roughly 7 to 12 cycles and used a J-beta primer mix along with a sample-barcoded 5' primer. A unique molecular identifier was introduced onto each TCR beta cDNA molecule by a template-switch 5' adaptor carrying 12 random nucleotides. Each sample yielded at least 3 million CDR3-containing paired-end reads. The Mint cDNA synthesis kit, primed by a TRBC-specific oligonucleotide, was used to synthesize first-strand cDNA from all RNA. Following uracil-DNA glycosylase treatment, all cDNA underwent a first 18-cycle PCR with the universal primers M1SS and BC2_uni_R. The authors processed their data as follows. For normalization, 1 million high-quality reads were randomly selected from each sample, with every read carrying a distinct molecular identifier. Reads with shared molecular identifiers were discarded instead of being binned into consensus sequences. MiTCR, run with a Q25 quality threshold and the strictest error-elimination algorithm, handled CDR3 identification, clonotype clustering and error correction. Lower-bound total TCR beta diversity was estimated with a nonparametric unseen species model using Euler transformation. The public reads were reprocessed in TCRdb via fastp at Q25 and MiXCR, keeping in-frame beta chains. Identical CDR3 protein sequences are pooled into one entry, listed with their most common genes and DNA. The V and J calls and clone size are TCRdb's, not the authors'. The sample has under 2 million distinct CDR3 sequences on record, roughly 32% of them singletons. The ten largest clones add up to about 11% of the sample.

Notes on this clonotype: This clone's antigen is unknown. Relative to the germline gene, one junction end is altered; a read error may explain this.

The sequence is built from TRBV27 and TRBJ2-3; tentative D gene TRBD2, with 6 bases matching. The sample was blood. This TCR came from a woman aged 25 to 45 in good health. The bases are TGTGTCAGCGTCGACGGGCTAGCGAACACAGATACGCAGTATTTT. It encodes CVSVDGLANTDTQYF.